Below are 2 T cell receptor beta chains sequenced from a single sample in a study of blood T cell repertoires in COVID-19. TCRdb keeps only in-frame clones here, not all; method: immunoSEQ multiplex PCR. The repertoire holds 250,000 to 350,000 clones, with about four fifths as singletons. Sample: peripheral blood. All receptors derive from a person aged 70 to 79 with COVID-19, enrolled during active disease.

The chain links TRBV5-1 to TRBJ2-7; 7 nucleotides agree with TRBD1. V dropped 7 bases and J dropped 0; count of bases not matched to a gene: 4. The germline CDR1 and CDR2 sequences are SGHRS and YFSETQ. The CDR3 totals 13 residues. The CDR3 here is CASATGASYEQYF. As DNA, the CDR3 is TGCGCCAGCGCTACAGGGGCCTCCTACGAGCAGTACTTC.

The chain uses TRBV2 and TRBJ2-7, with TRBD2 identical over 11 bases. Germline V gene lookup returns CDR1 SNHLY and CDR2 FYNNEI. V lost 7 bases, J lost 6 bases, and 11 bases stayed unmatched. The CDR3 runs 15 residues. The CDR3 here is CASKGRASGRIEQYF. The CDR3 region has the DNA TGTGCCAGCAAAGGGAGGGCTAGCGGGAGGATCGAGCAGTACTTC.